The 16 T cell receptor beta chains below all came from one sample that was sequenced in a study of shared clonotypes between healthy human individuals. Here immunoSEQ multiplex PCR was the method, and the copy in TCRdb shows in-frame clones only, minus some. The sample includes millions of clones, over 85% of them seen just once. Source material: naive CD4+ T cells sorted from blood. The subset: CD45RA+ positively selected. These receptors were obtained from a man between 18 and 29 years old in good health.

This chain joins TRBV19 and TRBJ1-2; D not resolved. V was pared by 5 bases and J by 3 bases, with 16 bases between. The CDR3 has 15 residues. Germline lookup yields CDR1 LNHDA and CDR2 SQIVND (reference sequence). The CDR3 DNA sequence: TGTGCCAGTAGTCCCGAACCCGACACGTACTATGGCTACACCTTC. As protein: CASSPEPDTYYGYTF.

The CDR3 loop is CASSEPQGGHYEQYF. The DNA of the CDR3 is TGTGCCAGCAGTGAACCTCAAGGGGGGCACTACGAGCAGTACTTC. The chain carries TRBV25-1 and TRBJ2-7, with D perhaps given as TRBD1 or TRBD2 (6 bases each). V was pared by 2 bases and J by 3 bases, with 14 bases between. In germline, CDR1 is MGHDK, CDR2 SYGVNS. This CDR3 contains 15 residues.

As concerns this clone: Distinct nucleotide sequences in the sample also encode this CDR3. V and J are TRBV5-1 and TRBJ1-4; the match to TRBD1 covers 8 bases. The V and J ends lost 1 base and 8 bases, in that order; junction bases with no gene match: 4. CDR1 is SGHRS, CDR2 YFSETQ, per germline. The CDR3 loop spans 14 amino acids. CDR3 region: CASSLQGADEKLFF. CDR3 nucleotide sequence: TGCGCCAGCAGCTTGCAGGGGGCAGACGAAAAACTGTTTTTT. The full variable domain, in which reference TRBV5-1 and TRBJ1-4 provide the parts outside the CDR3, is KAGVTQTPRYLIKTRGQQVTLSCSPISGHRSVSWYQQTPGQGLQFLFEYFSETQRNKGNFPGRFSGRQFSNSRSEMNVSTLELGDSALYLCASSLQGADEKLFFGSGTQLSVL.

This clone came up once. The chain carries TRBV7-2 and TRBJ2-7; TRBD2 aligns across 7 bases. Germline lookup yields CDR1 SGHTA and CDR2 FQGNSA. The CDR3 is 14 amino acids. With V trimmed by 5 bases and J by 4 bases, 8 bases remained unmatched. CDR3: CASSAVASGYEQYF. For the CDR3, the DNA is TGTGCCAGCAGCGCCGTAGCTAGCGGATACGAGCAGTACTTC.

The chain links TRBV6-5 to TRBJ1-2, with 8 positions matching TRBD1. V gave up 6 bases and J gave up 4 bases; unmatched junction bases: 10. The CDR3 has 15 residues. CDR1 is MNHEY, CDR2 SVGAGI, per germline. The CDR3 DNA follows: TGTGCCAGCAGCGACCCCGGGACAGGAATCTATGGCTACACCTTC. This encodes CASSDPGTGIYGYTF.

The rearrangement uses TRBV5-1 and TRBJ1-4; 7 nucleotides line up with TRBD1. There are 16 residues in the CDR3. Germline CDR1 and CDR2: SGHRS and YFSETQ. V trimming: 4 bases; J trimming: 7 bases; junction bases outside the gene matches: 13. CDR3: CASSPPATGLGEKLFF. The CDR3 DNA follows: TGCGCCAGCAGCCCCCCGGCGACAGGGCTGGGTGAAAAACTGTTTTTT.

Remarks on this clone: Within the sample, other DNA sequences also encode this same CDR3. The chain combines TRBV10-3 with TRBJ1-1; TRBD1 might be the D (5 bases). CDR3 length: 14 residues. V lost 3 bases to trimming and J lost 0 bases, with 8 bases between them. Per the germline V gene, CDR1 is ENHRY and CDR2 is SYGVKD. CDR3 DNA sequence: TGTGCCATCAGTGATGGGGGGGTGAACACTGAAGCTTTCTTT. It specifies CAISDGGVNTEAFF.

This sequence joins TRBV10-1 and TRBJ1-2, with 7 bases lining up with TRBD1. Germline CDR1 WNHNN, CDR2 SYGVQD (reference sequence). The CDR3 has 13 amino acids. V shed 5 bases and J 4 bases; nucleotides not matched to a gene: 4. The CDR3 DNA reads TGCGCCAGCAGTTTGACAGGGACCTATGGCTACACCTTC. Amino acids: CASSLTGTYGYTF.

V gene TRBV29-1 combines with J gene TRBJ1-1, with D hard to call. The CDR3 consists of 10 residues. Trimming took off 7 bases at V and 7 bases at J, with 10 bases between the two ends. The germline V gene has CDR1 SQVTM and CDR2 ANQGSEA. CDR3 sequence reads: CSDGGLEAFF. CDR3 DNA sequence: TGCAGCGACGGTGGTCTTGAAGCTTTCTTT.

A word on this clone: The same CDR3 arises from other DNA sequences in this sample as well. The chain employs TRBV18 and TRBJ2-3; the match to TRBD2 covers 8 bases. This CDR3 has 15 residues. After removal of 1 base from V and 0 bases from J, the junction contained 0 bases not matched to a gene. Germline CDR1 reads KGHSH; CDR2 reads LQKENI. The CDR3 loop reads CASSPLAGSTDTQYF. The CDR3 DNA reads TGTGCCAGCTCACCACTAGCGGGAAGCACAGATACGCAGTATTTT.

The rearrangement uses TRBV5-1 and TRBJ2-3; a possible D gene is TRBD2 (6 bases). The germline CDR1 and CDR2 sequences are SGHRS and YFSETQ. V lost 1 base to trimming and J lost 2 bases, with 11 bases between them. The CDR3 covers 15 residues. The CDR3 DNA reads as TGCGCCAGCAGCTTGTCCGCGGGACCCACAGATACGCAGTATTTT. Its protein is CASSLSAGPTDTQYF.

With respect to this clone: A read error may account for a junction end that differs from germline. In DNA, the CDR3 is TGTGCCAGCACGGCGCGAGGGACAGGGAGCAGTCAGCCCCAGCATTTT. Translating it yields CASTARGTGSSQPQHF. The chain combines TRBV6-6 with TRBJ1-5, with 9 positions matching TRBD1. This CDR3 is built from 16 residues. Per the germline V gene, CDR1 is MNHNY and CDR2 is SVGAGI (reference sequence).

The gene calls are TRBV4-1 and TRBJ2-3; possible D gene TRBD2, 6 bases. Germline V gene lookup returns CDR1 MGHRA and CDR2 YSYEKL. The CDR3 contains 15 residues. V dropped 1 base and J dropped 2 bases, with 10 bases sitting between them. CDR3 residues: CASSQGDSYTDTQYF. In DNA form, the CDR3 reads TGCGCCAGCAGCCAAGGGGACTCCTACACAGATACGCAGTATTTT.

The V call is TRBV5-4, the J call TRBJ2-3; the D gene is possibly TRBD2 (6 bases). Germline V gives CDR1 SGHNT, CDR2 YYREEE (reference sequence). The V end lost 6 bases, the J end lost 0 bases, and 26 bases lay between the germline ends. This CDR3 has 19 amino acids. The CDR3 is CASTTRASGTAISTDTQYF. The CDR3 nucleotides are TGTGCCAGCACCACCCGTGCATCAGGGACTGCAATTAGCACAGATACGCAGTATTTT.

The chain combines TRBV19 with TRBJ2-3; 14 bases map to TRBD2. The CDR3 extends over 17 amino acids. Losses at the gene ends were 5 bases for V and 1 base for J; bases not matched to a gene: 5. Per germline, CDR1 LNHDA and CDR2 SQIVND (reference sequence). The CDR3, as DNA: TGTGCCAGTAGTTTCCAGGGACTAGCGGGGGGCACAGATACGCAGTATTTT. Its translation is CASSFQGLAGGTDTQYF. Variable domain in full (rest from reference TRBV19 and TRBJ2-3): DGGITQSPKYLFRKEGQNVTLSCEQNLNHDAMYWYRQDPGQGLRLIYYSQIVNDFQKGDIAEGYSVSREKKESFPLTVTSAQKNPTAFYLCASSFQGLAGGTDTQYFGPGTRLTVL.

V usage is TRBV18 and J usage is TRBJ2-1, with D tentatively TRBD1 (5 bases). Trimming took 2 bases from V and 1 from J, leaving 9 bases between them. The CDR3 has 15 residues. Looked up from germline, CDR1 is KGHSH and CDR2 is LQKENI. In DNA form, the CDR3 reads TGTGCCAGCTCACCAAATCAGGGTTCCTACAATGAGCAGTTCTTC. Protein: CASSPNQGSYNEQFF.